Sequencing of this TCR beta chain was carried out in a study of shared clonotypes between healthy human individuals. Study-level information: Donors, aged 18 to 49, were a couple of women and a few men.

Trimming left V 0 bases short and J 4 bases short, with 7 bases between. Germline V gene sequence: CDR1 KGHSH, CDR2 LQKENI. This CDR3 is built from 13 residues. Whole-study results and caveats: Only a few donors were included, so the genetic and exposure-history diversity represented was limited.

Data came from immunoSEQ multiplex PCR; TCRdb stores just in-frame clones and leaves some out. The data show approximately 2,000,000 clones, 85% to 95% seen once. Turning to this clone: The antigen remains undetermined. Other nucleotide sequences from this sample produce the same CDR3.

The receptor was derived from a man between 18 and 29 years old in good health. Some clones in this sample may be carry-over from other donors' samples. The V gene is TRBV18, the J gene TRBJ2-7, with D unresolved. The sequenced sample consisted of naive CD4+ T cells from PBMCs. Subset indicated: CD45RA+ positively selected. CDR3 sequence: CASSPPDGYEQYF. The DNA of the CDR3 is TGTGCCAGCTCACCACCGGATGGGTACGAGCAGTACTTC.